The 12 T cell receptor beta chains reported below all come from one sample, sequenced in a study of control samples from healthy donors and cancer patients. The protocol was immunoSEQ multiplex PCR, while the TCRdb copy is restricted to in-frame clones and leaves out a portion. In the table there are approximately 100,000 clones, 80% to 90% of which are singletons. Sequencing was performed on blood. All receptors come from a woman aged 50 to 60 in good health.

The chain is built from TRBV30 and TRBJ1-5; TRBD1 might be the D (5 bases). Trimming removed 0 bases from V and 11 bases from J, with 20 bases in between. CDR3 length equals 15 residues. CDR1 GTSNPN and CDR2 SVGIG come from the germline V gene (reference sequence). CDR3 loop: CAWSVRDLRIVSQHF. CDR3 bases: TGTGCCTGGAGTGTGAGGGACCTCAGGATAGTTTCCCAGCATTTT.

This clone was counted a single time. This chain links TRBV6-2 or TRBV6-3 with TRBJ2-1; D is unclear. CDR3 length: 14 amino acids. Trimming took off 0 bases at V and 4 bases at J, with 7 bases between the two ends. The germline V gene encodes CDR1 MNHEY and CDR2 SVGEGT. Here the CDR3 DNA reads TGTGCCAGCAGTTACTCGACGGATTACAATGAGCAGTTCTTC. Residues: CASSYSTDYNEQFF.

CDR3 sequence: CASSEESWAQETQYF. The CDR3 DNA follows: TGTGCCAGCAGCGAGGAATCCTGGGCCCAAGAGACCCAGTACTTC. The rearrangement links TRBV7-2 to TRBJ2-5; D gene ambiguous. Trimming shortened V by 5 bases and J by 1 base, and 14 bases separated the two germline ends. The CDR3 sequence is 15 residues long. Germline V gives CDR1 SGHTA, CDR2 FQGNSA.

The V call is TRBV28, the J call TRBJ1-4; D is perhaps TRBD1 (5 bases). CDR1 MDHEN and CDR2 SYDVKM come from the germline V gene. V lost 8 bases, J lost 4 bases, and 14 bases lay in between. The CDR3 is 14 amino acids. CDR3 nucleotide sequence: TGTGCCAGCCGGTCTCGGGGACTTAATGAAAAACTGTTTTTT. Amino acids: CASRSRGLNEKLFF.

This clone was seen only a few times. The chain carries TRBV4-1 and TRBJ2-5; perhaps TRBD2 as D (5 bases). Germline loops: CDR1 MGHRA, CDR2 YSYEKL. The germline V and J ends were trimmed by 1 base and 5 bases, with 17 bases remaining between them. The CDR3 runs to 16 residues. The CDR3 region is CASSQGRSTTRETQYF. As DNA, the CDR3 is TGCGCCAGCAGCCAAGGGAGGTCTACCACTCGGGAGACCCAGTACTTC.

The V call is TRBV3-1 (or the pseudogene TRBV3-2), the J call TRBJ2-7; D unresolved. The CDR3 totals 15 residues. Per the germline V gene, CDR1 is LGHDT and CDR2 is YNNKEL (reference sequence). The V and J ends lost 1 base and 6 bases respectively, with 16 bases between them. Here the CDR3 DNA reads TGTGCCAGCAGCCAAGGGTCTACCTCTCCGGCCGAGCAGTACTTC. This gives the protein CASSQGSTSPAEQYF.

This clone was counted only a few times. This chain links TRBV5-1 with TRBJ1-5, with D tentatively TRBD1 (6 bases). Germline V CDR1 and CDR2: SGHRS, YFSETQ. Trimming left V 4 bases short and J 4 bases short, with 15 bases between. The CDR3 is 15 residues long. Written as DNA, the CDR3 is TGCGCCAGCAGCCGCTCGGGAGGGGGAAATCAGCCCCAGCATTTT. Its protein is CASSRSGGGNQPQHF.

The CDR3 sequence: CASSSQGNNQPQHF. The CDR3 bases are TGTGCCAGCAGTTCTCAGGGAAACAATCAGCCCCAGCATTTT. The V call is TRBV2, the J call TRBJ1-5; a weak D match, TRBD1 (5 bases). V was clipped by 5 bases and J by 3 bases, with 11 bases between them. The CDR3 extends over 14 amino acids. Germline CDR1 SNHLY, CDR2 FYNNEI.

This chain joins TRBV20-1 and TRBJ1-2; a weak D match, TRBD1 (6 bases). With 5 bases removed from V and 8 bases from J, the gap between germline ends came to 12 bases. The CDR3 is 11 amino acids. The V gene's germline CDR1 is DFQATT and CDR2 SNEGSKA (reference sequence). The CDR3 protein is CSALNRDGYTF. DNA for the CDR3: TGCAGTGCTCTCAACAGGGACGGCTACACCTTC.

V is TRBV5-1 and J is TRBJ1-3, with D possibly being TRBD1 (6 bases). CDR1 is SGHRS, CDR2 YFSETQ, per germline. The CDR3 has 15 amino acids. Trimming removed 4 bases at V and 6 bases at J, with 17 bases between. This CDR3 reads CASSPGHPGPNTIYF. In DNA form, the CDR3 reads TGCGCCAGCAGCCCGGGACACCCCGGGCCAAACACCATATATTTT.

This rearrangement joins TRBV2 to TRBJ2-5; tentatively, D is TRBD2 (6 bases). V lost 6 bases and J lost 2, with 13 bases in between. CDR1 and CDR2 (germline): SNHLY, FYNNEI. The CDR3 is 14 residues long. As DNA, the CDR3 is TGTGCCAGCAGGGTTGGAGGGCCTCAAGAGACCCAGTACTTC. It translates to CASRVGGPQETQYF.

The genes are TRBV18 and TRBJ1-3; possible D gene TRBD1, 6 bases. The germline V gene has CDR1 KGHSH and CDR2 LQKENI. V gave up 3 bases and J gave up 1 base, with 13 bases separating them. The CDR3 extends over 16 amino acids. For the CDR3, the DNA is TGTGCCAGCTCACCGTGGACAGAGAAGTCTGGAAACACCATATATTTT. Its translation is CASSPWTEKSGNTIYF.